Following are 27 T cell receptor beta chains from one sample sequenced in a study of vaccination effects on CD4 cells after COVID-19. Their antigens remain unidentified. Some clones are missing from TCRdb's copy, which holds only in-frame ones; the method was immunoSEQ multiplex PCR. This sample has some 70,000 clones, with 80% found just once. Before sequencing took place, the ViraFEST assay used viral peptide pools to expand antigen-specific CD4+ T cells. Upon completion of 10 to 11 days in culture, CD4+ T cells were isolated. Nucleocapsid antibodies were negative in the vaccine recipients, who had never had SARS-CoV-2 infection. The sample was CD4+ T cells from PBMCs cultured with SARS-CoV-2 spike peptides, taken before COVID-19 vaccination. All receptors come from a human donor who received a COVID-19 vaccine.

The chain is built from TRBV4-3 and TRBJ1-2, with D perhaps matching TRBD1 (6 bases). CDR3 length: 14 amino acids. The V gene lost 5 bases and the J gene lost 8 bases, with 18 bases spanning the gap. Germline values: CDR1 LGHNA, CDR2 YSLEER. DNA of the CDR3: TGCGCCAGCAGCTCCTGGGGGGGGGCGCGGGGCTACACCTTC. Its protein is CASSSWGGARGYTF.

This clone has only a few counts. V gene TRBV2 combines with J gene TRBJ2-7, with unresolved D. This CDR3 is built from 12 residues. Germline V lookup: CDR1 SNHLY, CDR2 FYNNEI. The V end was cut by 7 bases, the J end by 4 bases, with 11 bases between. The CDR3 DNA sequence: TGTGCCAGCAAGGGTGACGGATACGAGCAGTACGTC. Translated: CASKGDGYEQYV.

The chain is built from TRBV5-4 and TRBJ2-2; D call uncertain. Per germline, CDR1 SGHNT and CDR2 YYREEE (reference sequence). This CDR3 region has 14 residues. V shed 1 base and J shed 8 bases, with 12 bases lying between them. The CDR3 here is CASSLKTTGGELFF. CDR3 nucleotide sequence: TGTGCCAGCAGCTTGAAGACGACTGGTGGGGAGCTGTTTTTT.

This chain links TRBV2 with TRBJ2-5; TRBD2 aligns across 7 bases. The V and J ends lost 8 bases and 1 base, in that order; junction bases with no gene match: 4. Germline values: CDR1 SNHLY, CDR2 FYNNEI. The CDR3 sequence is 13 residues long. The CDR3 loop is CASLTGGQETQYF. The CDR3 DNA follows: TGTGCCAGCTTAACGGGGGGCCAAGAGACCCAGTACTTC.

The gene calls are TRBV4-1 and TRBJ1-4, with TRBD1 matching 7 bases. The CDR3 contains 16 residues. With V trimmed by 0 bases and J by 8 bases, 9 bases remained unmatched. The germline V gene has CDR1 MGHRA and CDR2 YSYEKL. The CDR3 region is CASSQERRQGGEKLFF. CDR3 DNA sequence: TGCGCCAGCAGCCAAGAGAGGAGACAGGGTGGCGAAAAACTGTTTTTT.

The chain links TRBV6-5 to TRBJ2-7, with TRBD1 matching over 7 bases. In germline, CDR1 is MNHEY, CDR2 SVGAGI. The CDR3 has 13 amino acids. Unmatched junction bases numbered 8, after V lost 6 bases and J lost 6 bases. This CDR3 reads CASSPIDRAEQYV. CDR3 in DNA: TGTGCCAGCAGCCCGATCGACAGGGCCGAGCAGTACGTC.

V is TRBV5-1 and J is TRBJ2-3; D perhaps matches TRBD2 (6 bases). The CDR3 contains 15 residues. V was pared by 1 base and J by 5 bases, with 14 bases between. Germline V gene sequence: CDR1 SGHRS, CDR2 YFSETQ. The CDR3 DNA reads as TGCGCCAGCAGCTTGTCGGGGAGCGGGTTAGATACGCAGTATTTT. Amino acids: CASSLSGSGLDTQYF.

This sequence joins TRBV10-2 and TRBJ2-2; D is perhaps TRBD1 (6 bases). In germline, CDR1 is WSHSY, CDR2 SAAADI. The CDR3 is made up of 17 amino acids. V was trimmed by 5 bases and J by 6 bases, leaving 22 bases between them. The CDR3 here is CASSPSLIRGEPGELFF. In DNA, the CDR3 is TGCGCCAGCAGTCCTTCTCTTATCAGGGGTGAGCCCGGGGAGCTGTTTTTT.

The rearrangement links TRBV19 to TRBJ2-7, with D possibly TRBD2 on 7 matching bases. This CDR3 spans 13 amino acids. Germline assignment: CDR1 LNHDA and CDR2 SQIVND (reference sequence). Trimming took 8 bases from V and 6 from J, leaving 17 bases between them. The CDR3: CASSDSGGLEQYV. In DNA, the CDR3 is TGTGCCAGTTCCGACTCCGGGGGGCTCGAGCAGTACGTC.

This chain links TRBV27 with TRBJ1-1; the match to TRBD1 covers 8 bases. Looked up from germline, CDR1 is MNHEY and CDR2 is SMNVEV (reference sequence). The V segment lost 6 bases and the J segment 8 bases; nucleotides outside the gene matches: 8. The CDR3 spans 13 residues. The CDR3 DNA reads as TGTGCCAGCAGAGCTGGACAGGGTGCGGAAGCTTTCTTT. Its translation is CASRAGQGAEAFF.

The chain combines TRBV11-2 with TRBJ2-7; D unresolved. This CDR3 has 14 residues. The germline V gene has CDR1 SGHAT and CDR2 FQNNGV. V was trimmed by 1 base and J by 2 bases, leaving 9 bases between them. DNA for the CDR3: TGTGCCAGCAGCTTAGGAGGCGGAGCCTACGAGCAGTACGTC. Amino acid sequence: CASSLGGGAYEQYV.

The CDR3 spells CATSDRGNTEAFF. Here the CDR3 DNA reads TGTGCCACCAGTGATCGGGGGAACACTGAAGCTTTCTTT. The V gene is TRBV24-1, the J gene TRBJ1-1; D call uncertain. CDR1 is KGHDR, CDR2 SFDVKD, per germline. Trimming took off 3 bases at V and 1 base at J, with 5 bases between the two ends. This CDR3 spans 13 amino acids.

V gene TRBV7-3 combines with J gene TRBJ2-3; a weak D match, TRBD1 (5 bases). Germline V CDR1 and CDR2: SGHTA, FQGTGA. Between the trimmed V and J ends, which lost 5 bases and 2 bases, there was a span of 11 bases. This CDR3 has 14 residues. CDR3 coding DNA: TGTGCCAGCAGCATGGGGCGGAACACAGATACGCAGTATTTT. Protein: CASSMGRNTDTQYF.

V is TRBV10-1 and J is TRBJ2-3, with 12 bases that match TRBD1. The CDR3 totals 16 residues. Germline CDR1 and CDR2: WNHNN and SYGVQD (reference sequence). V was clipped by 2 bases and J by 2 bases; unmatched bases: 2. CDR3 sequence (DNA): TGCGCCAGCAGTGAGGGGACAGGGGGCTTCACAGATACGCAGTATTTT. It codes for CASSEGTGGFTDTQYF.

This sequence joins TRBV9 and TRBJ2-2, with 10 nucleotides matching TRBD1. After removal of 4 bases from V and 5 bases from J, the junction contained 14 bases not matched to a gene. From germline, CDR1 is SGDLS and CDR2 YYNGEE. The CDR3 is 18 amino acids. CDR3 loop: CASSKRTGGRFQTGELFF. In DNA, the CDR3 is TGTGCCAGCAGCAAGAGGACAGGGGGGCGCTTCCAGACCGGGGAGCTGTTTTTT.

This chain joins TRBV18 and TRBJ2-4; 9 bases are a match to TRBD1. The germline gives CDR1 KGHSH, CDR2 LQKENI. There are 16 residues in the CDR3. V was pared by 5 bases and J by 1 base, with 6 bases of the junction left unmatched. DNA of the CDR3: TGTGCCAGCTCATCGGGACAGGGTCTGGCCAAAAACATTCAGTACTTC. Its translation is CASSSGQGLAKNIQYF.

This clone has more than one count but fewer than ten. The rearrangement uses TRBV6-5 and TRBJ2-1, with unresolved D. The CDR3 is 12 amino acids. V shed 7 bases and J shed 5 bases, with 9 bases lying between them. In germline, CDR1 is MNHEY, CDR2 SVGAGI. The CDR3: CASTTRHNEQFF. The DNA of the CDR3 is TGTGCCAGCACAACAAGACACAATGAGCAGTTCTTC.

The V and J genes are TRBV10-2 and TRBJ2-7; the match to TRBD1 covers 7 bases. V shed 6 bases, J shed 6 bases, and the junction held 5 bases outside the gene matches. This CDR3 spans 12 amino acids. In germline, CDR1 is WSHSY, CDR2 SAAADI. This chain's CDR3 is CASRDPGGEQYV. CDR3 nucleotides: TGCGCCAGCAGGGACCCAGGGGGCGAGCAGTACGTC.

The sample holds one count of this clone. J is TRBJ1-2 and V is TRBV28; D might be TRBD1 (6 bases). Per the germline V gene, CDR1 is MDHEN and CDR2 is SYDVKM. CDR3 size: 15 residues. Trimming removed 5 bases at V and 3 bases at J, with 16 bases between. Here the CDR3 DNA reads TGTGCCAGCAGTACTGCAGGGGAGGACTACTATGGCTACACCTTC. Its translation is CASSTAGEDYYGYTF.

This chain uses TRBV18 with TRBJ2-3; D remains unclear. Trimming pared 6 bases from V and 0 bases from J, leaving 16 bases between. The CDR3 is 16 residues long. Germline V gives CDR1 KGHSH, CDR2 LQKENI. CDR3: CASSSIGVSSTDTQYF. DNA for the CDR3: TGTGCCAGCTCTTCTATAGGAGTAAGTAGCACAGATACGCAGTATTTT.

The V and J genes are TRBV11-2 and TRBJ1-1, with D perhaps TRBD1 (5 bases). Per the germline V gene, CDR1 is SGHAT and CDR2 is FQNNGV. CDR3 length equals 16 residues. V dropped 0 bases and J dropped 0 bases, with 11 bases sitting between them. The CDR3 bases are TGTGCCAGCAGCTTAGAAAGGGGACCTTTGAACACTGAAGCTTTCTTT. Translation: CASSLERGPLNTEAFF.

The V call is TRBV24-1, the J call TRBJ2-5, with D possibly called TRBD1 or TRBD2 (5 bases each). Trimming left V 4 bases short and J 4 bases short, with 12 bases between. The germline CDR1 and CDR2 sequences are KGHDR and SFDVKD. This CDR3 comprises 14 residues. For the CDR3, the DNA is TGTGCCACCAGTGACCGGACTGGGGGAGAGACCCAGTACTTC. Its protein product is CATSDRTGGETQYF.

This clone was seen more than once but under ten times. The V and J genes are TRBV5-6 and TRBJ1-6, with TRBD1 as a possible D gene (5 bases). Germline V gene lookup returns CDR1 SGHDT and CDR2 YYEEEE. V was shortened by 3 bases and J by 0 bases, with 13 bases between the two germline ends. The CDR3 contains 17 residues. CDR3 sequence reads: CASSSGLRSSYNSPLHF. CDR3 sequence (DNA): TGTGCCAGCAGCTCGGGACTTCGGAGCTCCTATAATTCACCCCTCCACTTT.

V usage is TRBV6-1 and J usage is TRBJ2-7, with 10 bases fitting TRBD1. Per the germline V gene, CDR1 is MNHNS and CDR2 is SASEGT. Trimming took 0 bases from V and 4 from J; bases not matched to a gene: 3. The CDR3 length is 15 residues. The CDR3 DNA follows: TGTGCCAGCAGTGAAGCGGGGACAGGGGTTTACGAGCAGTACGTC. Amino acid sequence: CASSEAGTGVYEQYV.

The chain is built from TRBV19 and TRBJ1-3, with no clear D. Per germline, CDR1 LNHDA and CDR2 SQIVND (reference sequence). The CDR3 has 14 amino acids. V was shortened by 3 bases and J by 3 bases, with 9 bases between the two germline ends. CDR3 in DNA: TGTGCCAGTAGTATCCGGAGCCGTGGAAACACCATATATTTT. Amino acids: CASSIRSRGNTIYF. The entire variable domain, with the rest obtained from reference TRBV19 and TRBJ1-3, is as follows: DGGITQSPKYLFRKEGQNVTLSCEQNLNHDAMYWYRQDPGQGLRLIYYSQIVNDFQKGDIAEGYSVSREKKESFPLTVTSAQKNPTAFYLCASSIRSRGNTIYFGEGSWLTVV.

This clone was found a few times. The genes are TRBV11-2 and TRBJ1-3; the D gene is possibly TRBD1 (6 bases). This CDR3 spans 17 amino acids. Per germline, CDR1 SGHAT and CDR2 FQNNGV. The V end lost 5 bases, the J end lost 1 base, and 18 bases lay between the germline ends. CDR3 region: CASSQPDLGASGNTIYF. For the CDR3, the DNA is TGTGCCAGCAGCCAACCCGATCTGGGGGCATCTGGAAACACCATATATTTT.

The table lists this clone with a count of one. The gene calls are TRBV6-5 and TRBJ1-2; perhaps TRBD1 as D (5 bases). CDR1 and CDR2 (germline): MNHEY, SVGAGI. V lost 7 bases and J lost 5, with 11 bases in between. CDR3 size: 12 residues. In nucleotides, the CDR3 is TGTGCCAGCACGCCAGGGAAATATGGCTACACCTTC. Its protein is CASTPGKYGYTF.